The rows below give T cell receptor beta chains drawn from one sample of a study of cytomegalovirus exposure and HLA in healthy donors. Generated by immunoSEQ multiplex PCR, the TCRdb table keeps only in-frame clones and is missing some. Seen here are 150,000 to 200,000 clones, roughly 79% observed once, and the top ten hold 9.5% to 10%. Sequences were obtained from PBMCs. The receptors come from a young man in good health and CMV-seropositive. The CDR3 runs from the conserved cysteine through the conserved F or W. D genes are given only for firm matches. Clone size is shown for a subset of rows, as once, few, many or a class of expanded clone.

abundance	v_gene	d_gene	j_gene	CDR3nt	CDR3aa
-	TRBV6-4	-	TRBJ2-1	TGTGCCAGCAGTGACTCCGGGGAAAATAATGAGCAGTTCTTC	CASSDSGENNEQFF
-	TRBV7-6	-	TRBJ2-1	TGTGCCAGCAGCTTAGACCCGCCGAGCTCCTACAATGAGCAGTTCTTC	CASSLDPPSSYNEQFF
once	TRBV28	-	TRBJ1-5	TGTGCCAGCAGTTGGAAGGGGCTCGGCAATCAGCCCCAGCATTTT	CASSWKGLGNQPQHF
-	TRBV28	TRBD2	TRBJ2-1	TGTGCCAGCAGTTTATTGACTAGCGGGAGTTACCGCTCCTACAATGAGCAGTTCTTC	CASSLLTSGSYRSYNEQFF
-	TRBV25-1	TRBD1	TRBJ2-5	TGTGCCAGCAGTGTCGGACAGGGGGCGTCGGAGACCCAGTACTTC	CASSVGQGASETQYF
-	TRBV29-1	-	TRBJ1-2	TGCAGCGTGACGGGTGGCGATGGCTACACCTTC	CSVTGGDGYTF
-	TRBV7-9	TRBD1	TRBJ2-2	TGTGCCAGCAGCTTAAAGCCCCAGCCAGGGGGTATCGGGGAGCTGTTTTTT	CASSLKPQPGGIGELFF
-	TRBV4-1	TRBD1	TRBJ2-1	TGCGCCAGCAGCCAAGATATTCACAGGGACAGGGGATATTGGTGGAAGCAGTTCTTC	CASSQDIHRDRGYWWKQFF
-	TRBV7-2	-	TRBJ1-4	TGTGCCAGCAGCTTAGTCTTGTCGGGTGAAAAACTGTTTTTT	CASSLVLSGEKLFF
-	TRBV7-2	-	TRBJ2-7	TGTGCCAGCAGCCCCCTTCTAAACTACGAGCAGTACTTC	CASSPLLNYEQYF
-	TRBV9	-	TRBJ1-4	TGTGCCAGCAGCATTTATGGGGCGGAGCCAACTAATGAAAAACTGTTTTTT	CASSIYGAEPTNEKLFF
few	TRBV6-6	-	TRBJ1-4	TGTGCCAGCAGCCCCCACGATGGCCGTGAAAAACTGTTTTTT	CASSPHDGREKLFF
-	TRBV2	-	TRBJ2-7	TGTGCCAGCAGCGCCGGTCCCTACGAGCAGTACTTC	CASSAGPYEQYF
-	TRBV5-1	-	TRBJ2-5	TGCGCCAGCAGTAGACAGCCTCAAGAGACCCAGTACTTC	CASSRQPQETQYF
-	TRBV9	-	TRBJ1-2	TGTGCCAGCAGCGTAGCTCGGCAGGGGATTAACTATGGCTACACCTTC	CASSVARQGINYGYTF
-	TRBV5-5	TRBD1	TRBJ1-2	TGTGCCAGCAGCTTCCAAGGGGGCCAGTTTGATGGCTACACCTTC	CASSFQGGQFDGYTF
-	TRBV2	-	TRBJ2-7	TGTGCCAGCAGTGAAGCGCGCGAGCAGTACTTC	CASSEAREQYF
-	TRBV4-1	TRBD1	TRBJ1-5	TGCGCCAGCAGACCGACAGGGAAAGCCCTCAATCAGCCCCAGCATTTT	CASRPTGKALNQPQHF
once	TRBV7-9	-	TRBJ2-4	TGTGCCAGCAGCTTAGGTTTTTACGGGGGTAAAAGGGAGGACATTCAGTACTTC	CASSLGFYGGKREDIQYF
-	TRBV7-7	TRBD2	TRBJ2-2	TGTGCTAGCAGCCGAGGACTAGCGGGAGCTACGAGCACCGGGGAGCTGTTTTTT	CASSRGLAGATSTGELFF
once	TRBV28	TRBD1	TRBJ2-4	TGTGCCAGCAGTTTACCACAGGGGGGTCTCCTAGCCAAAAACATTCAGTACTTC	CASSLPQGGLLAKNIQYF
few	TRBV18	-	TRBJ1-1	TGTGCCAGCTCACCATCCCGTTCGGAGGGGACTGAAGCTTTCTTT	CASSPSRSEGTEAFF
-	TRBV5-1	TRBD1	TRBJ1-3	TGCGCCAGCAGCTTGGCCGGGACAGGGAGAAACACCATATATTTT	CASSLAGTGRNTIYF
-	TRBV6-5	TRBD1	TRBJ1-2	TGTGCCAGCAGCTCAGGGACAGGGGGCAGCTATGGCTACACCTTC	CASSSGTGGSYGYTF
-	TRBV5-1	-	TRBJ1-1	TGCGCCAGCAGCTTGGCCGTCTCACAGTGGGCTTTCTTT	CASSLAVSQWAFF
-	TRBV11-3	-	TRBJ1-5	TGTGCCAGCAGCTTAGCCCCTGACCAGGGGTATCAGCCCCAGCATTTT	CASSLAPDQGYQPQHF
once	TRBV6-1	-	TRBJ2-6	TGTGCCAGCAAGGGACAAATCTCTGGGGCCAACGTCCTGACTTTC	CASKGQISGANVLTF
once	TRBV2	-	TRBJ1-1	TGTGCCAGCCGTGCAGCTGAAGCTTTCTTT	CASRAAEAFF
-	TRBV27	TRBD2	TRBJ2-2	TGTGCCAGCACCGCGAAGGGGCCAGGACTAGCGGGAGGGGGTTCTGGGGAGCTGTTTTTT	CASTAKGPGLAGGGSGELFF
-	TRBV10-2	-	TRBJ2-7	TGCGCCAGCAAAGGAGGGGGGGTCTACGAGCAGTACTTC	CASKGGGVYEQYF
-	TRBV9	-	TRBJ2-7	TGTGCCAGCAGCGTAGGCCCGACTAGTTTGACCGAGCAGTACTTC	CASSVGPTSLTEQYF
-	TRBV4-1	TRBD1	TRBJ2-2	TGCGCCAGCAGCTTCGCCCTCCCGGACAGGGGGTCCGGGGAGCTGTTTTTT	CASSFALPDRGSGELFF
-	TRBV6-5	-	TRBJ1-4	TGTGCCAGCAGTAAGACACGGGATAATGAAAAACTGTTTTTT	CASSKTRDNEKLFF
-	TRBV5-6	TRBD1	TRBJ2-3	TGTGCCAGCAGCTACCGGGACAGGGCGACAGATACGCAGTATTTT	CASSYRDRATDTQYF
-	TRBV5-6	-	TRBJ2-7	TGTGCCAGCTGTCGGGGATTAGGCGGTGACGAGCAGTACTTC	CASCRGLGGDEQYF
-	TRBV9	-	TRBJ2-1	TGTGCCAGCACCTCCAGGAGGGACTCAGGCTACAATGAGCAGTTCTTC	CASTSRRDSGYNEQFF
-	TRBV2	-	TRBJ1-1	TGTGCCAGCAGTGAAGCGTTACAGGGTCTTTCGAACACTGAAGCTTTCTTT	CASSEALQGLSNTEAFF
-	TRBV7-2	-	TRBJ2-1	TGTGCCAGCAGCCGCGGAGGTGGCAATGAGCAGTTCTTC	CASSRGGGNEQFF